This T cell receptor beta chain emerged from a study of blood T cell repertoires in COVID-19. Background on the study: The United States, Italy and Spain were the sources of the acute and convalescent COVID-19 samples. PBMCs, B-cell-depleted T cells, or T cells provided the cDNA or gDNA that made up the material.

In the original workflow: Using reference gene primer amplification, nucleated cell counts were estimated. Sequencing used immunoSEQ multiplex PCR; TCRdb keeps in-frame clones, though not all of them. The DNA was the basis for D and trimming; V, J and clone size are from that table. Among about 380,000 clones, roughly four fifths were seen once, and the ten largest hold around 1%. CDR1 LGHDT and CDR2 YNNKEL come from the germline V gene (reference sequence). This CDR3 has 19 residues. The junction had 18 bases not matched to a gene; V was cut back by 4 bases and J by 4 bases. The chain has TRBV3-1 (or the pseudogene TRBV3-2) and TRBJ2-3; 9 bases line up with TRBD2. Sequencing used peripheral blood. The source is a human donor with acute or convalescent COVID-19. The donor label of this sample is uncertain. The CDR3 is CASSPPGRRRGGVSDTQYF. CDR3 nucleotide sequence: TGTGCCAGCAGCCCCCCCGGTCGTCGGCGGGGGGGCGTGTCAGATACGCAGTATTTT.